This TCR beta chain was recorded in a study of beta chain features in type 1 diabetes. In the study overall: Healthy donors and patients had similar age, gender and cell yields.

The authors reverse transcribed all of the isolated RNA, so sequencing captured expressed TCRB transcripts. Produced via immunoSEQ multiplex PCR; TCRdb's table is partial and in-frame only. The sample yields tens of thousands of clones, around 69% seen once. The germline V and J ends were trimmed by 0 bases and 3 bases, with 15 bases remaining between them. The germline gives CDR1 MNHEY, CDR2 SVGAGI. There are 16 residues in the CDR3. Broader study findings: The naive, central memory and Treg TCRB repertoires showed an apparent similarity that was greater among patients than among healthy donors. Within each of all four CD4+ subsets, Type 1 diabetes patients had TCRB CDR3s that were moderately but significantly shorter. cDNA-based reads could over-represent cells with high TCR expression.

This clone has a single count. Its antigen is not identified. The gene calls are TRBV6-5 and TRBJ2-7, with a tentative D call TRBD2 (5 bases). This sequence originates from a young man with type 1 diabetes. Specimen: Tregs from blood. The CDR3 loop is CASSYSGSAPVYEQYF. For the CDR3, the DNA is TGTGCCAGCAGTTACTCGGGTAGCGCTCCAGTCTACGAGCAGTACTTC.